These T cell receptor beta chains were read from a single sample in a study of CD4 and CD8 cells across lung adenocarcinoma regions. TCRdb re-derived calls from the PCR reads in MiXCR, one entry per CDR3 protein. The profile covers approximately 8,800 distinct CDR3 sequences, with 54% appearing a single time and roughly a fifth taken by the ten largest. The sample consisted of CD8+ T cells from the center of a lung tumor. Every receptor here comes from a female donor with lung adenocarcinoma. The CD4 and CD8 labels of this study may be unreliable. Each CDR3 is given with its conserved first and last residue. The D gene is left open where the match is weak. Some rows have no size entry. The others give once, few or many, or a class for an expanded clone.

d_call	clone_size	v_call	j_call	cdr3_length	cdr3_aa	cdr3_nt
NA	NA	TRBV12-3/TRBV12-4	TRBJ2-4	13	CASGRRSEDTQYF	TGTGCCAGCGGGCGCCGGAGCGAAGACACCCAGTACTTC
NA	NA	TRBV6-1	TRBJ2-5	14	CAGNRGRAQKTQYF	TGTGCGGGGAACCGGGGCCGAGCCCAAAAGACCCAGTACTTC
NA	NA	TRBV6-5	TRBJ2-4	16	CASSYSGLRARDMQYF	TGTGCCAGCAGTTACTCGGGGCTGCGAGCCAGAGATATGCAGTACTTC
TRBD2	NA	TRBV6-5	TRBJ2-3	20	CASSYSKGESGSFSTDTQYF	TGTGCCAGCAGTTACTCGAAGGGGGAAAGCGGGAGTTTCAGCACAGATACGCAGTATTTT
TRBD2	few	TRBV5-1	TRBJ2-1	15	CASSTLAGGPNEQFF	TGCGCCAGCAGCACACTAGCGGGAGGACCCAATGAGCAGTTCTTC
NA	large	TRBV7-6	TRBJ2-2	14	CASSLGVNTGELFF	TGTGCCAGCAGCCTGGGGGTAAACACCGGGGAGCTGTTTTTT
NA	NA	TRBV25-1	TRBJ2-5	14	CASSDFSESSTQYF	TGTGCCAGCAGTGATTTTTCTGAGTCTTCGACCCAGTACTTC
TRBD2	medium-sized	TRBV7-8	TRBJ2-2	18	CASSPRTSGGGNTGELFF	TGTGCCAGCAGCCCCCGGACTAGCGGGGGCGGGAACACCGGGGAGCTGTTTTTT
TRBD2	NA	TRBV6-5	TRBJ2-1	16	CASSYGILAGGNEQFF	TGTGCCAGCAGTTACGGTATTCTAGCGGGGGGTAATGAGCAGTTCTTC
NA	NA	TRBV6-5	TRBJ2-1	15	CASSYRGKSYNEQFF	TGTGCCAGCAGTTACAGGGGGAAATCCTACAATGAGCAGTTCTTC
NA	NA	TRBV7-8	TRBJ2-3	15	CASSLTPPPTDTQYF	TGTGCCAGCAGCTTGACACCCCCACCAACAGATACGCAGTATTTT
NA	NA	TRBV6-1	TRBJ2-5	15	CASSQQGTVQKTQYF	TGTGCCAGCAGTCAACAGGGGACTGTCCAAAAGACCCAGTACTTC
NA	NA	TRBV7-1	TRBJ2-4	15	CASSSGRGAKNMQYF	TGTGCCAGCAGCTCGGGGCGGGGAGCCAAAAACATGCAGTATTTC
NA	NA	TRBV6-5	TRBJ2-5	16	CASSYSPGPGKDTQYF	TGTGCCAGCAGTTACTCTCCCGGGCCTGGCAAAGATACCCAGTACTTC
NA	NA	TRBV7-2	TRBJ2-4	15	CAAGFGRGSPDTQYF	TGTGCCGCCGGCTTCGGGCGGGGTAGCCCAGATACCCAGTACTTC